Listed here are 14 T cell receptor beta chains from one sample, sequenced in a study of cytomegalovirus exposure and HLA in healthy donors. Use of 60 Vbeta and 13 Jbeta primers characterized the PCR. Profiling relied on immunoSEQ multiplex PCR, and the TCRdb table lists in-frame clones only, not all of them. The data contain roughly 170,000 clones, 80% of them singletons. The sample taken for sequencing was PBMCs. The receptors shown here come from a man aged 30 to 39 in good health and CMV-seropositive.

This chain connects TRBV10-3 to TRBJ2-5; D is undetermined. This CDR3 comprises 12 residues. The V gene's germline CDR1 is ENHRY and CDR2 SYGVKD. Trimming cost V 0 bases and J 5 bases, with 4 bases left between them. CDR3 DNA sequence: TGTGCCATCAGTGAGTCTCGGGAGACCCAGTACTTC. This translates into CAISESRETQYF.

CDR3 sequence reads: CASRDPGSPGANVLTF. DNA for the CDR3: TGTGCCAGCAGGGACCCAGGGTCTCCTGGGGCCAACGTCCTGACTTTC. The V call is TRBV11-2, the J call TRBJ2-6; TRBD1 is a possible D gene (5 bases). Between the trimmed V and J ends, which lost 6 bases and 2 bases, there was a span of 14 bases. CDR1 and CDR2 (germline): SGHAT, FQNNGV. There are 16 residues in the CDR3. The full variable domain, in which reference TRBV11-2 and TRBJ2-6 provide the parts outside the CDR3, is EAGVAQSPRYKIIEKRQSVAFWCNPISGHATLYWYQQILGQGPKLLIQFQNNGVVDDSQLPKDRFSAERLKGVDSTLKIQPAKLEDSAVYLCASRDPGSPGANVLTFGAGSRLTVL.

This chain joins TRBV19 and TRBJ2-2; D might be TRBD2 (5 bases). Looked up from germline, CDR1 is LNHDA and CDR2 is SQIVND (reference sequence). CDR3 length equals 15 residues. V was clipped by 7 bases and J by 0 bases, with 12 bases between them. In DNA, the CDR3 is TGTGCCAGTACGTCCCCGGGGACGAACACCGGGGAGCTGTTTTTT. Protein product: CASTSPGTNTGELFF.

This chain joins TRBV4-1 and TRBJ2-7; possibly TRBD1 for D (6 bases). V shed 0 bases and J shed 0 bases, with 6 bases lying between them. Germline assignment: CDR1 MGHRA and CDR2 YSYEKL. This CDR3 has 14 amino acids. CDR3: CASSQEQGSYEQYF. The CDR3 region has the DNA TGCGCCAGCAGCCAAGAACAGGGCTCCTACGAGCAGTACTTC.

This chain connects TRBV5-1 to TRBJ1-2; D is perhaps TRBD1 (5 bases). The CDR3 consists of 14 residues. Germline V gene data show CDR1 as SGHRS and CDR2 as YFSETQ. The V and J ends lost 4 bases and 0 bases respectively, with 10 bases between them. CDR3 region: CASSPDNTNYGYTF. CDR3 in DNA: TGCGCCAGCAGCCCGGACAATACTAACTATGGCTACACCTTC.

This chain uses TRBV5-8 with TRBJ2-1; TRBD2 matches at 9 bases. The trim removed 4 bases at V and 0 bases at J, leaving 14 bases unmatched. The CDR3 contains 19 residues. The germline V gene has CDR1 SGHTS and CDR2 YDEGEE. CDR3 DNA: TGTGCCAGCAGCCTAACCGGGACTAGCCTATCAAGCTCCTACAATGAGCAGTTCTTC. Its translation is CASSLTGTSLSSSYNEQFF.

This chain uses TRBV5-1 with TRBJ2-5, with D possibly being TRBD1 (5 bases). Germline CDR1 is SGHRS and CDR2 is YFSETQ. CDR3 size: 13 residues. V shed 8 bases and J shed 1 base, with 12 bases lying between them. CDR3 residues: CASMTEAQETQYF. The CDR3 region has the DNA TGCGCCAGTATGACAGAGGCCCAAGAGACCCAGTACTTC.

Of note for this clone: The sample has other DNA sequences that encode this CDR3 too. This chain links TRBV11-3 with TRBJ2-7; no firm D call. The germline CDR1 and CDR2 sequences are SGHNT and YENEEA. The V end lost 1 base, the J end lost 7 bases, and 11 bases lay between the germline ends. The CDR3 has 13 residues. CDR3 sequence reads: CASSLGSTLEQYF. Here the CDR3 DNA reads TGTGCCAGCAGCTTAGGGTCGACACTTGAGCAGTACTTC.

The gene calls are TRBV27 and TRBJ2-1; 10 bases agree with TRBD2. Germline V gives CDR1 MNHEY, CDR2 SMNVEV (reference sequence). V lost 5 bases, J lost 9 bases, and 16 bases stayed unmatched. CDR3 size: 17 residues. The CDR3 region has the DNA TGTGCCAGCAGTAGGAGACTAACCGGGACTAGCGACAGTGAGCAGTTCTTC. This translates into CASSRRLTGTSDSEQFF.

The chain joins TRBV28 to TRBJ1-5; 7 nucleotides agree with TRBD1. This CDR3 has 16 residues. CDR1 is MDHEN and CDR2 is SYDVKM in the germline V gene. V dropped 3 bases and J dropped 0; count of bases not matched to a gene: 5. CDR3 region: CASSLRTGPSNQPQHF. CDR3 nucleotide sequence: TGTGCCAGCAGTTTGCGGACAGGACCTAGCAATCAGCCCCAGCATTTT.

The chain recombines TRBV19 with TRBJ1-5, with unresolved D. Germline lookup yields CDR1 LNHDA and CDR2 SQIVND (reference sequence). V shed 7 bases and J shed 2 bases, with 18 bases lying between them. This CDR3 is built from 16 residues. The CDR3 is CASTSPSLVGNQPQHF. In DNA form, the CDR3 reads TGTGCCAGTACCTCTCCTAGTTTGGTGGGCAATCAGCCCCAGCATTTT. The whole variable domain, remainder taken from reference TRBV19 and TRBJ1-5, is DGGITQSPKYLFRKEGQNVTLSCEQNLNHDAMYWYRQDPGQGLRLIYYSQIVNDFQKGDIAEGYSVSREKKESFPLTVTSAQKNPTAFYLCASTSPSLVGNQPQHFGDGTRLSIL.

The table lists this clone with a few counts. This sequence joins TRBV4-1 and TRBJ2-7, with 10 bases matching TRBD1. Germline CDR1 MGHRA, CDR2 YSYEKL. This CDR3 has 16 amino acids. The J segment lost 5 bases and the V segment lost 1 base, leaving 8 bases of the junction unmatched. CDR3 in amino acids: CASSQVNRDRGHEQYF. In DNA form, the CDR3 reads TGCGCCAGCAGCCAAGTTAACCGGGACAGGGGCCACGAGCAGTACTTC.

The chain carries TRBV12-5 and TRBJ2-2, with D tentatively TRBD1 (5 bases). Trimming left V 8 bases short and J 7 bases short, with 14 bases between. CDR1 and CDR2 from the germline V gene are LGHNT and FRNRAP. The CDR3 covers 13 residues. The CDR3 DNA reads as TGTGCTAGTTCCCTAATGGGGCTCGGGGAGCTGTTTTTT. It specifies CASSLMGLGELFF.

V is TRBV27 and J is TRBJ1-2; D ambiguous. CDR3 length equals 13 residues. Trimming pared 2 bases from V and 2 bases from J, leaving 6 bases between. The germline V gene encodes CDR1 MNHEY and CDR2 SMNVEV (reference sequence). The CDR3 loop is CASSLNANYGYTF. The CDR3 coding sequence is TGTGCCAGCAGTTTAAACGCGAACTATGGCTACACCTTC.